A single sample is the source of the 29 T cell receptor beta chains below, sequenced in a study of OX40 agonist ivuxolimab in advanced cancers. Generated by immunoSEQ multiplex PCR, the TCRdb table keeps only in-frame clones and is missing some. The sample lists 70,000 or so clones, 85% occurring once. The sample was CD4+ or CD8+ T cells sorted from blood, taken in a trial of the OX40 agonist ivuxolimab. These receptors originate from an adult with an advanced solid tumor such as melanoma, head and neck, liver or kidney cancer.

V gene TRBV10-3 combines with J gene TRBJ2-2, with 7 bases identical to TRBD2. J was trimmed by 6 bases and V by 3 bases; bases with no gene match: 4. Germline V CDR1 and CDR2: ENHRY, SYGVKD. This CDR3 is 14 amino acids long. In DNA form, the CDR3 reads TGTGCCATCAGTGAAGGGACTACCGCCGGGGAGCTGTTTTTT. Translation: CAISEGTTAGELFF.

The chain joins TRBV30 to TRBJ1-1, with D perhaps matching TRBD1 (5 bases). CDR1 is GTSNPN, CDR2 SVGIG, per germline (reference sequence). Trimming cost V 4 bases and J 2 bases, with 14 bases left between them. This CDR3 is 14 amino acids long. CDR3 loop: CAWTLRGYNTEAFF. The CDR3 coding sequence is TGTGCCTGGACATTACGGGGGTATAACACTGAAGCTTTCTTT. The variable domain in full, with the rest retrieved from reference TRBV30 and TRBJ1-1, is SQTIHQWPATLVQPVGSPLSLECTVEGTSNPNLYWYRQAAGRGLQLLFYSVGIGQISSEVPQNLSASRPQDRQFILSSKKLLLSDSGFYLCAWTLRGYNTEAFFGQGTRLTVV.

The chain is built from TRBV7-2 and TRBJ2-2, with D possibly TRBD2 on 6 matching bases. Germline values: CDR1 SGHTA, CDR2 FQGNSA. The CDR3 contains 15 residues. V lost 6 bases and J 2 bases, leaving 13 bases between the germline ends. The CDR3 coding sequence is TGTGCCAGCAGTAAGCTTAGCGGAAACACCGGGGAGCTGTTTTTT. Its protein product is CASSKLSGNTGELFF.

The chain employs TRBV10-1 and TRBJ2-1; D uncertain. The V end lost 11 bases, the J end lost 8 bases, and 22 bases lay between the germline ends. The germline CDR1 and CDR2 sequences are WNHNN and SYGVQD (reference sequence). This CDR3 is 14 amino acids long. The CDR3 loop reads CARRPGPLIYEQFF. CDR3 nucleotides: TGCGCCCGCCGGCCGGGCCCCTTGATTTATGAGCAGTTCTTC.

This sequence joins TRBV6-6 and TRBJ2-7; D unresolved. This CDR3 is built from 14 residues. Trimming cost V 3 bases and J 5 bases, with 14 bases left between them. Per germline, CDR1 MNHNY and CDR2 SVGAGI (reference sequence). The CDR3 DNA reads as TGTGCCAGCAGTTATCCCCTCCCGGGTAACGAGCAGTACTTC. Its protein is CASSYPLPGNEQYF.

The gene calls are TRBV18 and TRBJ2-5; no reliable D call. Germline CDR1 KGHSH, CDR2 LQKENI. Deletions cut 1 base from V and 4 bases from J, with 4 bases between. This CDR3 region has 12 residues. CDR3 DNA sequence: TGTGCCAGCTCACCACTATTAGAGACCCAGTACTTC. Amino acids: CASSPLLETQYF. The complete variable domain, with remaining parts taken from reference TRBV18 and TRBJ2-5, reads NAGVMQNPRHLVRRRGQEARLRCSPMKGHSHVYWYRQLPEEGLKFMVYLQKENIIDESGMPKERFSAEFPKEGPSILRIQQVVRGDSAAYFCASSPLLETQYFGPGTRLLVL.

The rearrangement joins TRBV11-2 to TRBJ1-4; D ambiguous. There are 12 residues in the CDR3. Trimming removed 1 base from V and 8 bases from J, with 5 bases in between. Germline V gene sequence: CDR1 SGHAT, CDR2 FQNNGV. The CDR3 reads CASSLVGEKLFF. The CDR3 DNA is TGTGCCAGCAGCTTAGTTGGGGAAAAACTGTTTTTT.

The V gene is TRBV10-1, the J gene TRBJ2-1; 8 bases align to TRBD2. V lost 7 bases and J lost 4; bases outside the gene matches: 3. Germline V CDR1 and CDR2: WNHNN, SYGVQD (reference sequence). The CDR3 loop spans 13 amino acids. In DNA, the CDR3 is TGCGCCAGCAACCGGGAGGGATACAATGAGCAGTTCTTC. Translating gives CASNREGYNEQFF.

The rearrangement uses TRBV5-1 and TRBJ2-1; 11 bases line up with TRBD2. Germline V gene sequence: CDR1 SGHRS, CDR2 YFSETQ. CDR3 length: 14 amino acids. With V trimmed by 5 bases and J by 6 bases, 4 bases remained unmatched. The CDR3 coding sequence is TGCGCCAGCAGTCCGGGACTAGCGGCCAATGAGCAGTTCTTC. Translating gives CASSPGLAANEQFF.

This sequence joins TRBV7-9 and TRBJ1-2, with D possibly TRBD1 on 6 matching bases. Germline V gene data show CDR1 as SEHNR and CDR2 as FQNEAQ (reference sequence). CDR3 length: 13 residues. Trimming removed 3 bases at V and 9 bases at J, with 14 bases between. The CDR3 loop reads CASSFQTGTSYTF. The CDR3 DNA reads TGTGCCAGCAGCTTCCAGACAGGTACCAGCTACACCTTC.

This clone was seen just once. The genes are TRBV4-2 and TRBJ2-2; 10 bases match TRBD2. CDR3 length equals 15 residues. V trimming: 1 base; J trimming: 7 bases; junction bases outside the gene matches: 3. Looked up from germline, CDR1 is LGHNA and CDR2 is YNFKEQ. The CDR3 sequence is CASSQGLAGNGELFF. CDR3 DNA sequence: TGTGCCAGCAGCCAAGGACTAGCGGGCAACGGGGAGCTGTTTTTT.

J is TRBJ2-5 and V is TRBV7-3; TRBD1 might be the D (5 bases). Trimming shortened V by 5 bases and J by 2 bases, and 12 bases separated the two germline ends. The CDR3 covers 14 residues. Germline V CDR1 and CDR2: SGHTA, FQGTGA. The CDR3 loop is CASSPSRGQETQYF. Written as DNA, the CDR3 is TGTGCCAGCAGCCCCAGTAGGGGACAAGAGACCCAGTACTTC.

The V call is TRBV30, the J call TRBJ1-2; D unclear. Germline V gives CDR1 GTSNPN, CDR2 SVGIG (reference sequence). The CDR3 consists of 15 residues. Trimming took off 0 bases at V and 2 bases at J, with 13 bases between the two ends. The CDR3 spells CAWSVEERSNYGYTF. The CDR3 DNA follows: TGTGCCTGGAGTGTGGAGGAGCGTTCAAACTATGGCTACACCTTC.

CDR3 residues: CASSEKLISGTGKRNEKLFF. The CDR3, as DNA: TGTGCCAGCAGTGAAAAATTAATAAGCGGGACAGGAAAGAGGAATGAAAAACTGTTTTTT. The V call is TRBV6-1, the J call TRBJ1-4; 8 bases align to TRBD1. CDR3 size: 20 residues. V shed 2 bases, J shed 5 bases, and the junction held 19 bases outside the gene matches. Germline V gives CDR1 MNHNS, CDR2 SASEGT.

The chain combines TRBV11-3 with TRBJ2-2; D not certain. Germline assignment: CDR1 SGHNT and CDR2 YENEEA. V lost 3 bases to trimming and J lost 1 base, with 3 bases between them. This CDR3 has 13 amino acids. CDR3 amino acids: CASSFVNTGELFF. CDR3 DNA: TGTGCCAGCAGCTTTGTGAACACCGGGGAGCTGTTTTTT.

This rearrangement joins TRBV5-5 to TRBJ2-5; the match to TRBD1 covers 7 bases. The CDR3 extends over 13 amino acids. The V gene's germline CDR1 is SGHKS and CDR2 YYEKEE (reference sequence). The ends lost 4 bases at V and 5 bases at J; junction bases unmatched: 5. The CDR3 nucleotides are TGTGCCAGCAGCATGACAGGGAAGGAGACCCAGTACTTC. Translated, it gives CASSMTGKETQYF.

The chain couples TRBV27 to TRBJ2-1, with 11 bases that match TRBD2. V was pared by 5 bases and J by 5 bases, with 8 bases of the junction left unmatched. Germline V gene lookup returns CDR1 MNHEY and CDR2 SMNVEV (reference sequence). The CDR3 runs 16 residues. The DNA of the CDR3 is TGTGCCAGCAGTCCTCGTGTAGCGGGAGGGCACAATGAGCAGTTCTTC. This codes for CASSPRVAGGHNEQFF.

The chain uses TRBV2 and TRBJ2-1, with 10 positions matching TRBD2. The CDR3 contains 15 residues. Trimming took 6 bases from V and 3 from J; bases not matched to a gene: 5. The germline CDR1 and CDR2 sequences are SNHLY and FYNNEI. Here the CDR3 reads CASSLLAGLYNEQFF. The CDR3 nucleotides are TGTGCCAGCAGCTTACTAGCGGGGCTCTACAATGAGCAGTTCTTC.

The V gene is TRBV4-2, the J gene TRBJ2-7; TRBD1 agrees at 9 bases. The CDR3 has 16 amino acids. Looked up from germline, CDR1 is LGHNA and CDR2 is YNFKEQ. J lost 3 bases, V lost 1 base, and 7 bases had no gene match. CDR3 bases: TGTGCCAGCAGCCAAGGGCTCGCGACAGGGGGCTACGAGCAGTACTTC. It codes for CASSQGLATGGYEQYF.

This clone has only a few counts. The chain carries TRBV5-8 and TRBJ1-1; D gene unclear. V shed 0 bases and J shed 3 bases, with 6 bases lying between them. Germline CDR1 and CDR2: SGHTS and YDEGEE. This CDR3 region has 13 residues. CDR3 nucleotides: TGTGCCAGCAGCTTGGTTTTTGACACTGAAGCTTTCTTT. Encoded protein: CASSLVFDTEAFF.

This clone has a single count. The V and J genes are TRBV10-2 and TRBJ2-3; 8 nucleotides agree with TRBD2. Germline trimming cut 5 bases from V and 8 bases from J; bases unmatched to any gene: 9. The CDR3 covers 14 residues. Germline V gives CDR1 WSHSY, CDR2 SAAADI. CDR3 amino acids: CASSTGGLGGTQYF. CDR3 in DNA: TGCGCCAGCAGTACGGGAGGGCTTGGGGGTACGCAGTATTTT.

The chain couples TRBV11-2 to TRBJ1-3, with a weak D call TRBD1 (5 bases). The CDR3 totals 16 residues. CDR1 SGHAT and CDR2 FQNNGV come from the germline V gene. The V end lost 1 base, the J end lost 0 bases, and 10 bases lay between the germline ends. As DNA, the CDR3 is TGTGCCAGCAGCTTAGTGGGCAGGGACTCTGGAAACACCATATATTTT. Residues: CASSLVGRDSGNTIYF. Looking up the rest from reference TRBV11-2 and TRBJ1-3 gives the full variable domain: EAGVAQSPRYKIIEKRQSVAFWCNPISGHATLYWYQQILGQGPKLLIQFQNNGVVDDSQLPKDRFSAERLKGVDSTLKIQPAKLEDSAVYLCASSLVGRDSGNTIYFGEGSWLTVV.

This sequence joins TRBV27 and TRBJ2-3; TRBD2 agrees at 7 bases. Germline loops: CDR1 MNHEY, CDR2 SMNVEV (reference sequence). This CDR3 contains 15 residues. V was pared by 6 bases and J by 3 bases, with 9 bases of the junction left unmatched. DNA of the CDR3: TGTGCCAGCAGAGAGTGGGGGGGACCTACAGATACGCAGTATTTT. Translation: CASREWGGPTDTQYF.

The chain links TRBV7-3 to TRBJ2-6; D assignment may be TRBD1 or TRBD2 (5 bases each). Looked up from germline, CDR1 is SGHTA and CDR2 is FQGTGA. V dropped 6 bases and J dropped 0 bases, with 9 bases sitting between them. The CDR3 is 15 residues long. As DNA, the CDR3 is TGTGCCAGCAGTAGGGACGGCTCTGGGGCCAACGTCCTGACTTTC. Its translation is CASSRDGSGANVLTF.

The rearrangement joins TRBV4-1 to TRBJ1-4; 9 bases are shared with TRBD1. CDR1 and CDR2 from the germline V gene are MGHRA and YSYEKL. Trimming at V came to 4 bases and at J to 7 bases, leaving 7 bases not matched to a gene. The CDR3 runs 15 residues. This CDR3 reads CASSRLQGAIEKLFF. The DNA of the CDR3 is TGCGCCAGCAGCCGCCTACAGGGGGCTATTGAAAAACTGTTTTTT.

V is TRBV7-2 and J is TRBJ2-1; D not certain. The CDR3 contains 13 residues. Trimming removed 0 bases from V and 9 bases from J, with 9 bases in between. Germline lookup yields CDR1 SGHTA and CDR2 FQGNSA. Here the CDR3 DNA reads TGTGCCAGCAGCTTAGCTTATGGTGGTGAGCAGTTCTTC. Its translation is CASSLAYGGEQFF.

The chain employs TRBV13 and TRBJ1-2; D is perhaps TRBD1 (6 bases). Germline-derived CDR1 and CDR2 are PRHDT and FYEKMQ (reference sequence). The CDR3 covers 15 residues. Trimming cost V 5 bases and J 6 bases, with 19 bases left between them. Here the CDR3 DNA reads TGTGCCAGCAGCGCGGACAGAGGGGTAGCAGATGGCTACACCTTC. Encoded protein: CASSADRGVADGYTF.

The gene calls are TRBV7-3 and TRBJ2-2; weak D call: TRBD2 (6 bases). From germline, CDR1 is SGHTA and CDR2 FQGTGA. This CDR3 has 16 amino acids. Trimming took 6 bases from V and 7 from J, leaving 21 bases between them. The CDR3 DNA reads as TGTGCCAGCAGGGCCCATCGGGGGACCCAAGGCGGGGAGCTGTTTTTT. This translates into CASRAHRGTQGGELFF.

To note about this clone: At one end the junction does not follow the germline gene, possibly because of a read error. The rearrangement joins TRBV15 to TRBJ2-7; tentative D call: TRBD1 (6 bases). Per the germline V gene, CDR1 is LNHNV and CDR2 is YYDKDF (reference sequence). This CDR3 has 15 residues. Here the CDR3 DNA reads TGTGCCACCAGCCGAGAGGTAGGGGGCTCCTACGAGCAGTACTTC. It specifies CATSREVGGSYEQYF.